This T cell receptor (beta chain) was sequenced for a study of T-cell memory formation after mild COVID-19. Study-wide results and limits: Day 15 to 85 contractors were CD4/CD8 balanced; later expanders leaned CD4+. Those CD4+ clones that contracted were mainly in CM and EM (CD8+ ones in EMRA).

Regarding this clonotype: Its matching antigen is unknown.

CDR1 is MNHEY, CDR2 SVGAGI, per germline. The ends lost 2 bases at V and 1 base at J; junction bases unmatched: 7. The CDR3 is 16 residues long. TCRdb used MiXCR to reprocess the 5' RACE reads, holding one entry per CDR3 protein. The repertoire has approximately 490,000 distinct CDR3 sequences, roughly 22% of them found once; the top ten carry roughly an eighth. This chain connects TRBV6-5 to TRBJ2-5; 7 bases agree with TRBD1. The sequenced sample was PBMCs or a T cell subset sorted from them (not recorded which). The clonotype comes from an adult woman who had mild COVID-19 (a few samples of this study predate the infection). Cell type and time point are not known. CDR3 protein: CASSYHRTGLQETQYF. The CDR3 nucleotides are TGTGCCAGCAGTTACCACCGGACAGGTCTCCAAGAGACCCAGTACTTC.